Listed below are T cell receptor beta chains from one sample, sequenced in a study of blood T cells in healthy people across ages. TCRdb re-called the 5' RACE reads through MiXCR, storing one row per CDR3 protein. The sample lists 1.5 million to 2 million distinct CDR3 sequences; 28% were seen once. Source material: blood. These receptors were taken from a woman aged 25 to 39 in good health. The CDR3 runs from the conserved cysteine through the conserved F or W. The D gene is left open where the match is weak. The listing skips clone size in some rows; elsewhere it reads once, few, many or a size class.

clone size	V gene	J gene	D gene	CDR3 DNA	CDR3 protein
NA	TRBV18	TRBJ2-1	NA	TGTGCCAGCTCACCACGGCTTGAGGGGCATGAGCAGTTCTTC	CASSPRLEGHEQFF
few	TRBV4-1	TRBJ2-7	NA	TGCGCCAGCAGCCAAGGCCTCTTGGGTCTTGAGCAGTACTTC	CASSQGLLGLEQYF
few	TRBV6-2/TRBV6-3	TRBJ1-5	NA	TGTGCCAGCAGTCTTTTAGGGCCTTTAAAGCATTTT	CASSLLGPLKHF
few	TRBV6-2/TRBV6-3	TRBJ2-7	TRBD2	TGTGCCAGCGGGGGGGGACCAGATCCGGGGGAGCAGTACTTC	CASGGGPDPGEQYF
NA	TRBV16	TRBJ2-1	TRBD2	TGTGCCAGCAGCCAATCGTGGCTAGCGGGAAACAATGAGCAGTTCTTC	CASSQSWLAGNNEQFF
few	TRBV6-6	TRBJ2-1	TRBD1	TGTGCCAGCAGGGGAATACAGGGGGGAGGCAATGAGCAGTTCTTC	CASRGIQGGGNEQFF
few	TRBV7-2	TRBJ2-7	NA	TGTGCCAACAGCCCCCTTTACGAGCAGTACTTC	CANSPLYEQYF
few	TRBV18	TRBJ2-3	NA	TGTGCCAGCTCACGTACTAGCTCAGATACGCAGTATTTT	CASSRTSSDTQYF
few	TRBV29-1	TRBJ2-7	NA	TGCAGCGTTGCCCGAACGGCGAGCTCCTACGAGCAGTACTTC	CSVARTASSYEQYF
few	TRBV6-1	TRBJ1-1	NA	TGTGCCAGCTTGCCGGGACGGAACACTGAAGCTTTCTTT	CASLPGRNTEAFF
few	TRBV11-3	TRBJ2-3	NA	TGTGCCAGCAGAGGGGGTTCGGGTGCAGATACGCAGTATTTT	CASRGGSGADTQYF
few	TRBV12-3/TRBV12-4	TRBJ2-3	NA	TGTGCCAGCAGTTTATTTGGGAGCGCAGATACGCAGTATTTT	CASSLFGSADTQYF
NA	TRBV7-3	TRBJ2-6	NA	TGTGCCAGCAGCGAGGGGCCGGGCCAACTTATCTCTGGGGCCAACGTCCTGACTTTC	CASSEGPGQLISGANVLTF
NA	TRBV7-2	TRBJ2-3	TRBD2	TGTGCCAGCAGCAAAAGAGGCGGGGGGACAGATACGCAGTATTTT	CASSKRGGGTDTQYF
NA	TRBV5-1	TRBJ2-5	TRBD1	TGCGCCAGCAGCTTGGCCGAGGGGGCCCAGGAGACCCAGTACTTC	CASSLAEGAQETQYF
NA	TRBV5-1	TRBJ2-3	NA	TGCGCCAGCAGCTATGACACAGCAGATACGCAGTATTTT	CASSYDTADTQYF